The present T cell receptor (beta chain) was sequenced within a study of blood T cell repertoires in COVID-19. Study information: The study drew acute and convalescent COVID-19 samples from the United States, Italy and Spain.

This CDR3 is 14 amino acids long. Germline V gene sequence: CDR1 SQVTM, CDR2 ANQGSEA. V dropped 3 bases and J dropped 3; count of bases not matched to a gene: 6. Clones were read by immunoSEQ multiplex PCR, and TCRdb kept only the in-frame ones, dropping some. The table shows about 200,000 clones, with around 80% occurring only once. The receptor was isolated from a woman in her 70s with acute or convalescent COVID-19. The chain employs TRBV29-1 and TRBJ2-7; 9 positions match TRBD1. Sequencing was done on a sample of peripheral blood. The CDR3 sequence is CSVEGQGPLYEQYF. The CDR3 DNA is TGCAGCGTTGAGGGACAGGGCCCTCTCTACGAGCAGTACTTC.